The 14 T cell receptor beta chains given below trace back to one sample, sequenced in a study of blood T cell repertoires in COVID-19. Repertoires were generated with immunoSEQ multiplex PCR, while TCRdb's copy carries only in-frame clones and drops some. The sample has 150,000 to 200,000 clones; about 83% are singletons. Sequenced input: peripheral blood. The receptor set was obtained from a man between 18 and 35 years old with active or convalescent COVID-19.

The V and J genes are TRBV12-1 and TRBJ1-2; TRBD1 reflects the table's D call only, with no check against the DNA. TRBV12-1 is a listed pseudogene. The CDR3 contains 15 residues. CDR3 in DNA: TGTGCCAGCAGTCCTTGGCTGGACAGGATCTATGGCTACACCTTC. It is translated as CASSPWLDRIYGYTF.

The rearrangement joins TRBV30 to TRBJ1-1; no clear D gene. The V gene's germline CDR1 is GTSNPN and CDR2 SVGIG (reference sequence). Between the trimmed V and J ends, which lost 4 bases and 1 base, there was a span of 7 bases. The CDR3 runs to 12 residues. The CDR3: CAWTSGNTEAFF. CDR3 nucleotide sequence: TGTGCCTGGACCAGCGGGAACACTGAAGCTTTCTTT.

This clone was recorded once. The rearrangement links TRBV18 to TRBJ1-1; 7 nucleotides line up with TRBD1. Germline V gene sequence: CDR1 KGHSH, CDR2 LQKENI. CDR3 length equals 14 residues. Losses at the gene ends were 2 bases for V and 8 bases for J; bases not matched to a gene: 8. The CDR3 sequence: CASSPFPGTEEAFF. CDR3 DNA sequence: TGTGCCAGCTCACCATTTCCCGGGACAGAAGAAGCTTTCTTT.

J is TRBJ2-7 and V is TRBV3-1 (or the pseudogene TRBV3-2); D may be TRBD2 (5 bases). Germline CDR1 LGHDT, CDR2 YNNKEL (reference sequence). This CDR3 has 15 amino acids. Trimming left V 0 bases short and J 3 bases short, with 12 bases between. The CDR3 DNA follows: TGTGCCAGCAGCCAAGAAGTGGGAGTTAGCTACGAGCAGTACGTC. The encoded protein is CASSQEVGVSYEQYV.

The genes are TRBV6-1 and TRBJ2-6; D gene uncertain. Germline CDR1 MNHNS, CDR2 SASEGT. Trimming took 3 bases from V and 0 from J, leaving 6 bases between them. CDR3 length: 15 residues. CDR3 sequence: CASSDRLSGANVLTF. As DNA, the CDR3 is TGTGCCAGCAGTGATAGACTCTCTGGGGCCAACGTCCTGACTTTC.

DNA of the CDR3: TGTGCCTGGAGTCTCTCGGACAGGGTCCATTCACCCCTCCACTTT. Its translation: CAWSLSDRVHSPLHF. The rearrangement links TRBV30 to TRBJ1-6, with 8 bases aligning to TRBD1. Trimming took 2 bases from V and 8 from J; bases not matched to a gene: 8. The CDR3 spans 15 residues. Germline V gene data show CDR1 as GTSNPN and CDR2 as SVGIG (reference sequence).

This clone came up a few times. The chain recombines TRBV24-1 with TRBJ2-1, with a possible D match to TRBD2 (5 bases). The germline gives CDR1 KGHDR, CDR2 SFDVKD. The germline V and J ends were trimmed by 4 bases and 9 bases, with 18 bases remaining between them. The CDR3 is 15 residues long. The CDR3 here is CATSDPREFWSEQFF. The CDR3 coding sequence is TGTGCCACCAGTGACCCCCGGGAATTTTGGAGTGAGCAGTTCTTC.

This chain connects TRBV28 to TRBJ1-2; D not resolved. The CDR3 spans 12 residues. The germline CDR1 and CDR2 sequences are MDHEN and SYDVKM. V lost 6 bases and J lost 8, with 13 bases in between. CDR3 in amino acids: CASSTSGGGYTF. The CDR3 DNA reads as TGTGCCAGCAGCACGTCAGGAGGCGGCTACACCTTC.

In this sample, this clone turned up once. CDR3 sequence reads: CASSPDRALSEKLFF. The CDR3 nucleotides are TGTGCCAGCAGCCCCGACAGGGCGTTAAGTGAAAAACTGTTTTTT. The V call is TRBV11-2, the J call TRBJ1-4; 7 positions match TRBD1. The CDR3 has 15 residues. Germline CDR1 and CDR2: SGHAT and FQNNGV. V lost 5 bases and J lost 7; bases outside the gene matches: 10.

V and J are TRBV2 and TRBJ1-5, with D perhaps TRBD1 (6 bases). Germline assignment: CDR1 SNHLY and CDR2 FYNNEI. The V gene lost 2 bases and the J gene lost 6 bases, with 14 bases spanning the gap. The length of the CDR3 is 15 residues. In DNA, the CDR3 is TGTGCCAGCAGTGAACGGGACACTAATAGTCAGCCCCAGCATTTT. This encodes CASSERDTNSQPQHF.

The chain recombines TRBV18 with TRBJ2-1, with 9 bases lining up with TRBD1. V lost 6 bases and J lost 4; bases outside the gene matches: 7. The CDR3 totals 15 residues. Per germline, CDR1 KGHSH and CDR2 LQKENI. CDR3 loop: CASSRGQGRYNEQFF. CDR3 bases: TGTGCCAGCTCTCGCGGACAGGGGAGGTACAATGAGCAGTTCTTC.

This sequence joins TRBV7-9 and TRBJ2-1; 9 nucleotides agree with TRBD1. Per germline, CDR1 SEHNR and CDR2 FQNEAQ (reference sequence). With 3 bases clipped from V and 6 bases from J, the junction kept 6 bases outside the gene matches. The CDR3 has 15 residues. The DNA for the CDR3 is TGTGCCAGCAGCTTCGGGACAGGGCTAACCAATGAGCAGTTCTTC. This encodes CASSFGTGLTNEQFF. The variable domain in full, completed from reference TRBV7-9 and TRBJ2-1, reads DTGVSQNPRHKITKRGQNVTFRCDPISEHNRLYWYRQTLGQGPEFLTYFQNEAQLEKSRLLSDRFSAERPKGSFSTLEIQRTEQGDSAMYLCASSFGTGLTNEQFFGPGTRLTVL.

This chain uses TRBV19 with TRBJ1-5; D ambiguous. V was trimmed by 5 bases and J by 6 bases, leaving 17 bases between them. In germline, CDR1 is LNHDA, CDR2 SQIVND (reference sequence). This CDR3 is 15 amino acids long. The CDR3 here is CASSGGPWGTQPQHF. CDR3 nucleotides: TGTGCCAGTAGTGGCGGGCCATGGGGTACTCAGCCCCAGCATTTT.

The CDR3 region has the DNA TGCGCCAGCAGCCAAGAAAGTGGGGGTATAAGGGGGAACTATGGCTACACCTTC. Amino acid sequence: CASSQESGGIRGNYGYTF. The chain has TRBV4-1 and TRBJ1-2; D may be TRBD1 (6 bases). The germline V gene encodes CDR1 MGHRA and CDR2 YSYEKL. Between the trimmed V and J ends, which lost 0 bases and 2 bases, there was a span of 19 bases. The CDR3 runs to 18 residues.